The TCR beta chain under discussion was sequenced for a study of T cells in Graves' hyperthyroidism and ophthalmopathy. Overall study results and limits: The blood repertoire included most of the expanded thyroid clonotypes above 0.001. Ophthalmopathy prediction by the model preceded onset by a median approximately six months.

CDR1 and CDR2 from the germline V gene are ENHRY and SYGVKD. J was trimmed by 4 bases and V by 2 bases; bases with no gene match: 8. This CDR3 is 16 amino acids long. This clonotype was recorded at least ten times. Its antigen is currently unknown. Regions amplified from RNA transcripts were the TCR beta CDR3 regions. HTBI primers drove first-round RT-PCR of the TCR CDR3. TCRdb called the multiplex PCR reads again in MiXCR, with one record for every CDR3 protein. The sample carries 550,000 to 800,000 distinct CDR3 sequences, 16% recorded once. Calling Graves' hyperthyroidism stable meant ophthalmopathy did not progress within 18 months. Using 10 ml of fresh peripheral blood, PBMCs were prepared.

The source is a man aged 18-30 years with Graves' hyperthyroidism. The genes are TRBV10-3 and TRBJ1-1; 9 bases are shared with TRBD1. The material sequenced was blood. DNA of the CDR3: TGTGCCATCAGTGAGCGGGGACAGGGCGGGGGCACTGAAGCTTTCTTT. It specifies CAISERGQGGGTEAFF.